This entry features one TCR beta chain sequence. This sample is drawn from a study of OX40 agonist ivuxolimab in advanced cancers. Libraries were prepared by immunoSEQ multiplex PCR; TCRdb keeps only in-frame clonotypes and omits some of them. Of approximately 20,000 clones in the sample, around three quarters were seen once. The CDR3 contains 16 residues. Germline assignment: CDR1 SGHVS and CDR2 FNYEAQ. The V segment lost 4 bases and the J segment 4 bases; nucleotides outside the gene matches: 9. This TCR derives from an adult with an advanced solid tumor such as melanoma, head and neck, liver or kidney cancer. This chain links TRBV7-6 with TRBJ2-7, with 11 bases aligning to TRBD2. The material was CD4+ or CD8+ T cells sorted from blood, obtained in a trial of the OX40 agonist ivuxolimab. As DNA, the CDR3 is TGTGCCAGCAGCTCCGCCCCACTAGCGGGGGTATACGAGCAGTACTTC. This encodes CASSSAPLAGVYEQYF.